This T cell receptor beta chain was sequenced during a study of graft-versus-host responses after intestinal transplantation. Across the whole study: In this cohort, recipients had multivisceral, liver-intestinal, or isolated intestinal transplants.

The V gene lost 5 bases and the J gene lost 5 bases, with 12 bases spanning the gap. The CDR3 is made up of 13 amino acids. Germline CDR1 is SGHRS and CDR2 is YFSETQ. Here immunoSEQ multiplex PCR was the method, and the copy in TCRdb shows in-frame clones only, minus some. The top ten hold roughly 0.8% of the sample, which has about 90,000 clones, about four fifths seen once. Whole-study results and caveats: Association was observed between peak circulating GvH clone levels and early post-transplant HvG declines. GvH clones were identified in recipient marrow, with some first appearing in ileum or blood.

Note on this clone: Its matching antigen is unknown.

This receptor was obtained from a human donor who received an intestinal transplant. This sample comprised unstimulated CD4+ T cells sorted from spleen or lymph node cells, obtained before intestinal transplant. This chain connects TRBV5-1 to TRBJ2-3; a weak D match, TRBD1 (6 bases). The CDR3 nucleotides are TGCGCCAGCAGGATGGACAGCCAAGATACGCAGTATTTT. Its translation is CASRMDSQDTQYF.